Shown below are 29 T cell receptor beta chains from a single sample sequenced in a study of beta chain features in type 1 diabetes. Study observations and caveats: A moderate, significant TCRB CDR3 shortening appeared in type 1 diabetes across four CD4+ subsets.

Their antigens are not known. cDNA synthesis used the whole RNA isolate, giving expressed TCRB sequences. Using immunoSEQ multiplex PCR, the repertoire was profiled, and TCRdb retains in-frame clones only, with some absent. The sample comprises over 650,000 clones, about 14% of which are singletons, and nearly 0.04% rests with the top ten. Sequenced material: naive CD4+ T cells from blood. These receptors were collected from a man aged 18 to 29 with type 1 diabetes.

This clone was seen a few times. The V call is TRBV11-3, the J call TRBJ1-1, with a weak D call TRBD1 (6 bases). Germline V gene lookup returns CDR1 SGHNT and CDR2 YENEEA. The germline V and J ends were trimmed by 5 bases and 1 base, with 14 bases remaining between them. The CDR3 is made up of 15 amino acids. The DNA of the CDR3 is TGTGCCAGCAGCCCCGGGGGCGTAAGGAACACTGAAGCTTTCTTT. Residues: CASSPGGVRNTEAFF.

This chain joins TRBV11-2 and TRBJ1-2; D call uncertain. The CDR3 runs 13 residues. Looked up from germline, CDR1 is SGHAT and CDR2 is FQNNGV. The V and J ends lost 3 bases and 3 bases respectively, with 8 bases between them. Written as DNA, the CDR3 is TGTGCCAGCAGCTTGGGAGGTCACTATGGCTACACCTTC. Translating it yields CASSLGGHYGYTF.

This clone has just a few counts. The CDR3 protein is CALSQGASEQYF. The CDR3, as DNA: TGTGCCTTATCACAGGGGGCTAGCGAGCAGTACTTC. The chain has TRBV30 and TRBJ2-7; TRBD1 matches at 9 bases. Germline V gene data show CDR1 as GTSNPN and CDR2 as SVGIG (reference sequence). V gave up 7 bases and J gave up 6 bases; unmatched junction bases: 7. CDR3 size: 12 residues.

The chain joins TRBV28 to TRBJ1-5; possibly TRBD1 for D (5 bases). This CDR3 comprises 13 residues. CDR1 is MDHEN, CDR2 SYDVKM, per germline. The germline V and J ends were trimmed by 7 bases and 0 bases, with 7 bases remaining between them. CDR3 sequence reads: CASNGASNQPQHF. In DNA, the CDR3 is TGTGCCAGCAACGGGGCTAGCAATCAGCCCCAGCATTTT.

The V and J genes are TRBV9 and TRBJ2-3; possibly TRBD2 for D (6 bases). V lost 2 bases and J lost 8, with 15 bases in between. CDR1 and CDR2 (germline): SGDLS, YYNGEE. The CDR3 totals 14 residues. CDR3 residues: CASSVQGWGGTQYF. The CDR3 region has the DNA TGTGCCAGCAGCGTCCAAGGGTGGGGAGGTACGCAGTATTTT.

The chain uses TRBV7-9 and TRBJ1-1, with D possibly TRBD1 on 6 matching bases. This CDR3 region has 15 residues. V was shortened by 2 bases and J by 10 bases, with 20 bases between the two germline ends. Germline assignment: CDR1 SEHNR and CDR2 FQNEAQ (reference sequence). Here the CDR3 reads CASSLLLLRGGGAFF. The CDR3 bases are TGTGCCAGCAGCTTATTACTTCTGAGGGGAGGGGGAGCTTTCTTT.

The chain combines TRBV30 with TRBJ1-4, with D tentatively TRBD1 (6 bases). The germline V and J ends were trimmed by 0 bases and 8 bases, with 10 bases remaining between them. The CDR3 has 13 amino acids. Looked up from germline, CDR1 is GTSNPN and CDR2 is SVGIG (reference sequence). For the CDR3, the DNA is TGTGCCTGGAGTGTACTCGGGACAGAAAAACTGTTTTTT. Protein sequence: CAWSVLGTEKLFF. Using reference TRBV30 and TRBJ1-4 for the parts outside the CDR3, the full variable domain is SQTIHQWPATLVQPVGSPLSLECTVEGTSNPNLYWYRQAAGRGLQLLFYSVGIGQISSEVPQNLSASRPQDRQFILSSKKLLLSDSGFYLCAWSVLGTEKLFFGSGTQLSVL.

V and J are TRBV6-5 and TRBJ1-4; maybe TRBD1 (6 bases). The CDR3 is made up of 13 amino acids. CDR1 MNHEY and CDR2 SVGAGI come from the germline V gene. Trimming took off 6 bases at V and 5 bases at J, with 10 bases between the two ends. CDR3 loop: CASRRDTNEKLFF. The CDR3 DNA reads TGTGCCAGCAGGAGGGACACCAATGAAAAACTGTTTTTT.

The rearrangement joins TRBV2 to TRBJ1-1, with 8 bases fitting TRBD1. This CDR3 has 13 amino acids. Germline CDR1 SNHLY, CDR2 FYNNEI. The J segment lost 6 bases and the V segment lost 8 bases, leaving 8 bases of the junction unmatched. CDR3 loop: CASRMDRVAEAFF. The CDR3 coding sequence is TGTGCCAGCCGTATGGACAGGGTTGCTGAAGCTTTCTTT.

The chain recombines TRBV30 with TRBJ2-3; D gene ambiguous. Trimming took off 1 base at V and 7 bases at J, with 9 bases between the two ends. Germline CDR1 and CDR2: GTSNPN and SVGIG (reference sequence). CDR3 length: 12 amino acids. DNA for the CDR3: TGTGCCTGGAGTGAACAGCATCATACGCAGTATTTT. Amino acids: CAWSEQHHTQYF.

This clone was detected a few times. This sequence joins TRBV15 and TRBJ2-1; 8 nucleotides agree with TRBD1. CDR3 length equals 13 residues. Germline-derived CDR1 and CDR2 are LNHNV and YYDKDF (reference sequence). V lost 5 bases, J lost 8 bases, and 5 bases stayed unmatched. CDR3 sequence (DNA): TGTGCCACCAGCGGACAGGGCACCGATGAGCAGTTCTTC. Its protein is CATSGQGTDEQFF.

The V call is TRBV7-3, the J call TRBJ1-6; 8 bases are shared with TRBD1. In germline, CDR1 is SGHTA, CDR2 FQGTGA. V shed 6 bases, J shed 4 bases, and the junction held 5 bases outside the gene matches. This CDR3 has 15 residues. The CDR3 protein is CASSPTGVYNSPLHF. CDR3 in DNA: TGTGCCAGCAGTCCGACAGGGGTTTATAATTCACCCCTCCACTTT.

The chain employs TRBV7-2 and TRBJ2-7; 8 positions agree with TRBD2. The germline CDR1 and CDR2 sequences are SGHTA and FQGNSA. Trimming at V came to 5 bases and at J to 3 bases, leaving 6 bases not matched to a gene. The CDR3 has 14 amino acids. The CDR3, as DNA: TGTGCCAGCAGCGCTCTCGGGACTAGCTACGAGCAGTACTTC. It encodes CASSALGTSYEQYF.

The chain combines TRBV7-8 with TRBJ2-3; 9 positions match TRBD2. Per the germline V gene, CDR1 is SGHVS and CDR2 is FQNEAQ. Trimming at V came to 4 bases and at J to 0 bases, leaving 11 bases not matched to a gene. This CDR3 spans 18 amino acids. This CDR3 is CASSSPGSGGRSTDTQYF. CDR3 DNA sequence: TGTGCCAGCAGCTCCCCAGGGAGCGGGGGGCGGAGCACAGATACGCAGTATTTT.

This clone was recorded a few times. This sequence joins TRBV30 and TRBJ1-1; possibly TRBD1 for D (5 bases). CDR3 length: 15 residues. Trimming took 2 bases from V and 3 from J, leaving 16 bases between them. Germline CDR1 reads GTSNPN; CDR2 reads SVGIG (reference sequence). This CDR3 is CAWSSAGKRDTEAFF. CDR3 DNA: TGTGCCTGGAGTTCGGCAGGGAAGAGGGACACTGAAGCTTTCTTT.

The table lists this clone with a few counts. The chain has TRBV29-1 and TRBJ2-5; D gene unclear. The germline V gene encodes CDR1 SQVTM and CDR2 ANQGSEA. This CDR3 has 12 residues. The CDR3 nucleotides are TGCAGTGGTCAAGGGATGGGGGAGACCCAGTACTTC. Its translation: CSGQGMGETQYF.

This clone showed up just a few times. The chain joins TRBV29-1 to TRBJ2-2; D uncertain. CDR1 is SQVTM and CDR2 is ANQGSEA in the germline V gene. The CDR3 is made up of 12 amino acids. V lost 3 bases and J 4 bases, leaving 6 bases between the germline ends. This chain's CDR3 is CSVDVATGELFF. CDR3 bases: TGCAGCGTTGATGTGGCCACCGGGGAGCTGTTTTTT.

This clone was seen a few times. The chain is built from TRBV7-9 and TRBJ2-7, with TRBD2 matching over 7 bases. The V and J ends lost 5 bases and 2 bases, in that order; junction bases with no gene match: 12. The germline gives CDR1 SEHNR, CDR2 FQNEAQ (reference sequence). This CDR3 region has 16 residues. CDR3 loop: CASSRGPSGVPYEQYF. The CDR3 DNA sequence: TGTGCCAGCAGCCGAGGCCCCAGCGGGGTACCCTACGAGCAGTACTTC.

This clone was seen only a few times. The gene calls are TRBV30 and TRBJ2-3; D gene ambiguous. The V end was cut by 0 bases, the J end by 6 bases, with 10 bases between. The CDR3 consists of 13 residues. CDR1 is GTSNPN, CDR2 SVGIG, per germline (reference sequence). The CDR3 reads CAWSVKADDTQYF. As DNA, the CDR3 is TGTGCCTGGAGTGTAAAGGCCGATGATACGCAGTATTTT. The whole variable domain, filled in from reference TRBV30 and TRBJ2-3, reads SQTIHQWPATLVQPVGSPLSLECTVEGTSNPNLYWYRQAAGRGLQLLFYSVGIGQISSEVPQNLSASRPQDRQFILSSKKLLLSDSGFYLCAWSVKADDTQYFGPGTRLTVL.

V gene TRBV5-1 combines with J gene TRBJ2-1; D tentatively reads TRBD1 or TRBD2 (5 bases each). Trimming shortened V by 0 bases and J by 5 bases, and 12 bases separated the two germline ends. CDR1 is SGHRS and CDR2 is YFSETQ in the germline V gene. The CDR3 is 15 amino acids. The CDR3 here is CASSLDWGNNNEQFF. CDR3 DNA sequence: TGCGCCAGCAGCTTGGATTGGGGGAACAACAATGAGCAGTTCTTC.

This clone came up a few times. This rearrangement joins TRBV6-5 to TRBJ2-5; TRBD1 agrees at 8 bases. The CDR3 length is 14 residues. The ends lost 4 bases at V and 4 bases at J; junction bases unmatched: 5. Per germline, CDR1 MNHEY and CDR2 SVGAGI. The CDR3 loop is CASSSRTGRETQYF. CDR3 nucleotide sequence: TGTGCCAGCAGTTCCCGGACAGGGCGAGAGACCCAGTACTTC.

The genes are TRBV6-4 and TRBJ2-1; D is unclear. The CDR3 extends over 15 amino acids. Trimming took off 0 bases at V and 3 bases at J, with 9 bases between the two ends. Germline V gene sequence: CDR1 MRHNA, CDR2 SNTAGT. The chain's CDR3 is CASSDSESLYNEQFF. DNA for the CDR3: TGTGCCAGCAGTGACTCGGAATCTCTCTACAATGAGCAGTTCTTC.

The rearrangement joins TRBV7-9 to TRBJ1-2; 9 bases match TRBD1. With 4 bases clipped from V and 2 bases from J, the junction kept 5 bases outside the gene matches. The CDR3 is 15 amino acids. The germline gives CDR1 SEHNR, CDR2 FQNEAQ (reference sequence). The chain's CDR3 is CASSSGQGVNYGYTF. Written as DNA, the CDR3 is TGTGCCAGCAGCTCGGGACAGGGTGTGAACTATGGCTACACCTTC.

This clone was seen only a few times. The sample carries other DNA sequences with the same CDR3. The chain is built from TRBV7-2 and TRBJ2-5; unclear D gene. CDR3 length: 11 amino acids. With 3 bases removed from V and 5 bases from J, the gap between germline ends came to 4 bases. CDR1 is SGHTA, CDR2 FQGNSA, per germline. This CDR3 is CASSFSETQYF. In nucleotides, the CDR3 is TGTGCCAGCAGCTTTTCTGAGACCCAGTACTTC.

The sample holds a few counts of this clone. Here the CDR3 DNA reads TGCAGCGAAGGCAGGCTGGGCGAGACCCAGTACTTC. Its translation: CSEGRLGETQYF. V gene TRBV29-1 combines with J gene TRBJ2-5; the D is unclear. Germline V gene lookup returns CDR1 SQVTM and CDR2 ANQGSEA. This CDR3 has 12 residues. V lost 7 bases, J lost 5 bases, and 14 bases lay in between.

The gene calls are TRBV6-4 and TRBJ1-5; 7 nucleotides match TRBD1. The ends lost 7 bases at V and 4 bases at J; junction bases unmatched: 10. Germline CDR1 and CDR2: MRHNA and SNTAGT. This CDR3 comprises 15 residues. The CDR3 sequence: CASTEPGQNNQPQHF. The CDR3 coding sequence is TGTGCCAGCACGGAGCCGGGACAGAATAATCAGCCCCAGCATTTT.

The chain carries TRBV5-1 and TRBJ2-7; perhaps TRBD2 as D (5 bases). The V gene lost 2 bases and the J gene lost 2 bases, with 11 bases spanning the gap. The CDR3 sequence is 14 residues long. The germline V gene encodes CDR1 SGHRS and CDR2 YFSETQ. The CDR3 spells CASSLQRSPYEQYF. The DNA of the CDR3 is TGCGCCAGCAGCTTACAGCGGAGTCCCTACGAGCAGTACTTC. Using reference TRBV5-1 and TRBJ2-7 for the parts outside the CDR3, the full variable domain is KAGVTQTPRYLIKTRGQQVTLSCSPISGHRSVSWYQQTPGQGLQFLFEYFSETQRNKGNFPGRFSGRQFSNSRSEMNVSTLELGDSALYLCASSLQRSPYEQYFGPGTRLTVT.

The chain carries TRBV9 and TRBJ2-3; 11 positions match TRBD2. The V gene end was trimmed by 1 base and the J gene end by 5 bases; junction bases not matched to a gene: 3. This CDR3 region has 15 residues. The germline CDR1 and CDR2 sequences are SGDLS and YYNGEE. The CDR3 region has the DNA TGTGCCAGCAGCGTAACTAGCGGGAGAGGAGATACGCAGTATTTT. This gives the protein CASSVTSGRGDTQYF.

The chain joins TRBV30 to TRBJ2-7, with 9 bases fitting TRBD1. Trimming cost V 0 bases and J 1 base; bases outside gene matches: 7. This CDR3 contains 16 residues. CDR1 and CDR2 (germline): GTSNPN, SVGIG (reference sequence). The CDR3 sequence is CAWSVTGTGSSYEQYF. The CDR3 coding sequence is TGTGCCTGGAGTGTCACCGGGACAGGGAGTTCCTACGAGCAGTACTTC.